The next 13 T cell receptor beta chains were all read from a single sample in a study of blood T cell repertoires in COVID-19. Produced via immunoSEQ multiplex PCR; TCRdb's table is partial and in-frame only. The data contain about 74,000 clones, roughly 70% of them seen just once; the ten biggest clones take up around 21%. Material: peripheral blood. The receptors originated from a man in his 70s with acute or convalescent COVID-19.

The rearrangement uses TRBV27 and TRBJ2-7; possibly TRBD1 for D (5 bases). Germline values: CDR1 MNHEY, CDR2 SMNVEV (reference sequence). The CDR3 is 17 amino acids. Trimming pared 6 bases from V and 3 bases from J, leaving 24 bases between. The CDR3 DNA follows: TGTGCCAGCAGCTCCAGGCTGGGCCAGCAGGGTTTCTACGAGCAGTACTTC. Residues: CASSSRLGQQGFYEQYF.

V is TRBV28 and J is TRBJ2-7; perhaps TRBD1 as D (8 bases). The CDR3 covers 14 residues. Looked up from germline, CDR1 is MDHEN and CDR2 is SYDVKM. Trimming pared 6 bases from V and 3 bases from J, leaving 15 bases between. CDR3 amino acids: CASSHRGGDYEQYF. CDR3 in DNA: TGTGCCAGCAGCCACAGGGGGGGCGACTACGAGCAGTACTTC.

This clone was detected only a few times. CDR3 residues: CASSFPTTGGADTQYF. As DNA, the CDR3 is TGTGCCAGCAGTTTCCCGACCACAGGGGGCGCAGATACGCAGTATTTT. The rearrangement links TRBV28 to TRBJ2-3; the match to TRBD1 covers 9 bases. Per the germline V gene, CDR1 is MDHEN and CDR2 is SYDVKM. This CDR3 spans 16 amino acids. The V segment lost 3 bases and the J segment 4 bases; nucleotides outside the gene matches: 8.

V usage is TRBV5-1 and J usage is TRBJ2-3; 14 bases match TRBD2. V shed 1 base and J 1 base; nucleotides not matched to a gene: 11. Germline CDR1 and CDR2: SGHRS and YFSETQ. This CDR3 spans 20 amino acids. The CDR3 reads CASSLRGTSGRLEGTDTQYF. CDR3 DNA: TGCGCCAGCAGCTTGAGGGGGACTAGCGGGAGATTAGAGGGCACAGATACGCAGTATTTT.

This clone was detected once. The genes are TRBV24-1 and TRBJ2-2; no definite D call. Germline V gene lookup returns CDR1 KGHDR and CDR2 SFDVKD. The CDR3 length is 14 residues. With 4 bases removed from V and 5 bases from J, the gap between germline ends came to 10 bases. Written as DNA, the CDR3 is TGTGCCACCAGTGACCCCGAGGATACCGGGGAGCTGTTTTTT. This sequence encodes CATSDPEDTGELFF.

The gene calls are TRBV28 and TRBJ2-1, with D possibly matching TRBD2 (5 bases). The CDR3 consists of 13 residues. Germline CDR1 is MDHEN and CDR2 is SYDVKM. The V gene lost 7 bases and the J gene lost 8 bases, with 15 bases spanning the gap. Here the CDR3 DNA reads TGTGCCAGCAAGGCTAGCAATCTCGATGAGCAGTTCTTC. Translating gives CASKASNLDEQFF. The entire variable domain, with the rest obtained from reference TRBV28 and TRBJ2-1, is as follows: DVKVTQSSRYLVKRTGEKVFLECVQDMDHENMFWYRQDPGLGLRLIYFSYDVKMKEKGDIPEGYSVSREKKERFSLILESASTNQTSMYLCASKASNLDEQFFGPGTRLTVL.

V is TRBV15 and J is TRBJ2-3; D is ambiguous. The CDR3 totals 17 residues. V was trimmed by 0 bases and J by 1 base, leaving 14 bases between them. Germline-derived CDR1 and CDR2 are LNHNV and YYDKDF (reference sequence). CDR3 in DNA: TGTGCCACCAGCAGAGACGGGTATGAGGTGGGCACAGATACGCAGTATTTT. This gives the protein CATSRDGYEVGTDTQYF.

The chain employs TRBV7-2 and TRBJ2-5, with 8 bases that match TRBD1. Trimming removed 5 bases from V and 7 bases from J; junction bases left unmatched: 18. The length of the CDR3 is 17 residues. The germline V gene has CDR1 SGHTA and CDR2 FQGNSA. CDR3 sequence reads: CASSPRGWDRTQGTQYF. In DNA form, the CDR3 reads TGTGCCAGCAGCCCCCGAGGGTGGGACAGGACCCAGGGGACCCAGTACTTC.

V usage is TRBV28 and J usage is TRBJ1-6; 9 bases agree with TRBD1. The V segment lost 7 bases and the J segment 6 bases; nucleotides outside the gene matches: 4. The CDR3 consists of 14 residues. Germline V gene sequence: CDR1 MDHEN, CDR2 SYDVKM. The CDR3 region is CASTLGQGNSPLHF. The CDR3 DNA is TGTGCCAGCACCCTGGGACAGGGTAATTCACCCCTCCACTTT.

The chain recombines TRBV7-9 with TRBJ1-3; a possible D gene is TRBD1 (6 bases). CDR1 is SEHNR, CDR2 FQNEAQ, per germline (reference sequence). This CDR3 has 15 amino acids. V shed 6 bases and J shed 3 bases, with 15 bases lying between them. The CDR3 reads CASRLGEGDGNTIYF. The CDR3 DNA follows: TGTGCCAGCAGACTCGGGGAGGGGGATGGAAACACCATATATTTT.

This chain uses TRBV24-1 with TRBJ2-3, with TRBD2 matching 9 bases. Germline values: CDR1 KGHDR, CDR2 SFDVKD. V trimming: 3 bases; J trimming: 6 bases; junction bases outside the gene matches: 6. The CDR3 extends over 15 amino acids. The CDR3: CATSDPSGVLDTQYF. The CDR3 bases are TGTGCCACCAGTGATCCTAGCGGGGTCCTGGATACGCAGTATTTT.

Written as DNA, the CDR3 is TGTGCCAGCAGCCAAGGCTGGGGACAGTTAGCCTATGGCTACACCTTC. Amino acids: CASSQGWGQLAYGYTF. J is TRBJ1-2 and V is TRBV3-1 (or the pseudogene TRBV3-2); TRBD1 agrees at 7 bases. V shed 1 base and J 4 bases; nucleotides not matched to a gene: 9. The CDR3 extends over 16 amino acids. Germline V gene lookup returns CDR1 LGHDT and CDR2 YNNKEL (reference sequence).

This chain uses TRBV24-1 with TRBJ2-3, with 8 bases matching TRBD2. Germline loops: CDR1 KGHDR, CDR2 SFDVKD. CDR3 length: 15 amino acids. V lost 4 bases and J lost 0; bases outside the gene matches: 2. In nucleotides, the CDR3 is TGTGCCACCAGTGAGCTAGCGGGTAGCACAGATACGCAGTATTTT. Translating it yields CATSELAGSTDTQYF.